This T cell receptor (beta chain) stems from a study of CD8 T cells in Susac syndrome. The CDR3 contains 15 residues. Trimming removed 1 base from V and 8 bases from J, with 14 bases in between. Looked up from germline, CDR1 is MGHDK and CDR2 is SYGVNS. RNA totalling 0.5 to 1 ug underwent reverse transcription with random hexamers. MiXCR, applied by TCRdb to the immunoSEQ multiplex PCR reads, yields one record per CDR3 protein. The table lists 150,000 to 200,000 distinct CDR3 sequences, roughly 94% of them singletons. Sequencing was carried out using CD4+ T cells from PBMCs. This clonotype was sampled from a human donor with multiple sclerosis. The chain joins TRBV25-1 to TRBJ2-2; possibly TRBD2 for D (5 bases). The CDR3 loop is CASSESRIGMGELFF. CDR3 DNA sequence: TGTGCCAGCAGTGAATCCCGAATCGGGATGGGGGAGCTGTTTTTT.